The 26 T cell receptor beta chains presented below share a single source sample, sequenced in a study of T cell responses to AZD1222 COVID-19 vaccine. Libraries were prepared by immunoSEQ multiplex PCR; TCRdb keeps only in-frame clonotypes and omits some of them. The repertoire holds under 200,000 clones, with roughly 90% as singletons. Here the sequenced sample was peripheral blood, taken on day 0 of AZD1222 vaccination. The receptors originated from an adult in good health.

CDR3 amino acids: CASRQTSGSFSGELFF. The CDR3 nucleotides read TGTGCCAGCAGGCAGACTAGCGGGAGTTTTTCCGGGGAGCTGTTTTTT. The chain uses TRBV7-9 and TRBJ2-2; 12 bases align to TRBD2. The length of the CDR3 is 16 residues. The J segment lost 6 bases and the V segment lost 6 bases, leaving 8 bases of the junction unmatched. Germline assignment: CDR1 SEHNR and CDR2 FQNEAQ (reference sequence).

This sequence joins TRBV6-2 or TRBV6-3 and TRBJ1-6; 7 nucleotides line up with TRBD1. The trim removed 2 bases at V and 7 bases at J, leaving 2 bases unmatched. The CDR3 has 14 amino acids. The V gene's germline CDR1 is MNHEY and CDR2 SVGEGT. CDR3 loop: CASSYEGANSPLHF. CDR3 DNA: TGTGCCAGCAGTTACGAGGGGGCCAATTCACCCCTCCACTTT.

This clone was recorded only once. V is TRBV3-1 (or the pseudogene TRBV3-2) and J is TRBJ1-2; TRBD1 agrees at 7 bases. Losses at the gene ends were 1 base for V and 4 bases for J; bases not matched to a gene: 12. From germline, CDR1 is LGHDT and CDR2 YNNKEL (reference sequence). CDR3 length: 17 amino acids. CDR3 sequence reads: CASSQGGRGRGVYGYTF. The CDR3 DNA sequence: TGTGCCAGCAGCCAAGGCGGACGCGGCAGGGGGGTCTATGGCTACACCTTC.

The rearrangement uses TRBV6-5 and TRBJ1-2; 8 bases match TRBD1. Trimming cost V 5 bases and J 3 bases; bases outside gene matches: 8. Germline lookup yields CDR1 MNHEY and CDR2 SVGAGI. The CDR3 is made up of 15 amino acids. CDR3 loop: CASSRQGPSDYGYTF. DNA of the CDR3: TGTGCCAGCAGTCGACAGGGGCCCTCGGACTATGGCTACACCTTC.

V and J are TRBV24-1 and TRBJ2-2; tentatively, D is TRBD1 (6 bases). The CDR3 extends over 13 amino acids. Germline V gives CDR1 KGHDR, CDR2 SFDVKD. Between the trimmed V and J ends, which lost 3 bases and 9 bases, there was a span of 10 bases. The CDR3 region is CATSDGDIRELFF. The CDR3 DNA reads as TGTGCCACCAGTGATGGGGACATTCGGGAGCTGTTTTTT.

The chain couples TRBV12-5 to TRBJ2-3; no definite D call. V lost 0 bases to trimming and J lost 7 bases, with 17 bases between them. The CDR3 loop spans 16 amino acids. Germline CDR1 is LGHNT and CDR2 is FRNRAP. The CDR3 region is CASGLVLAHCHHTQYF. The CDR3 DNA sequence: TGTGCTAGTGGTTTGGTACTGGCTCACTGCCACCATACGCAGTATTTT.

The chain links TRBV4-1 to TRBJ1-1; D gene ambiguous. V lost 4 bases and J lost 3, with 21 bases in between. Germline lookup yields CDR1 MGHRA and CDR2 YSYEKL. The CDR3 runs to 17 residues. CDR3 residues: CASSRGQMRFSDTEAFF. The CDR3 DNA is TGCGCCAGCAGCCGAGGGCAAATGAGGTTTTCGGACACTGAAGCTTTCTTT.

This rearrangement joins TRBV27 to TRBJ1-1; D might be TRBD1 (6 bases). Per germline, CDR1 MNHEY and CDR2 SMNVEV (reference sequence). V shed 7 bases and J shed 2 bases, with 20 bases lying between them. The CDR3 extends over 16 amino acids. The CDR3 loop reads CASNEFHREGNTEAFF. The CDR3 region has the DNA TGTGCCAGCAATGAATTCCACAGGGAGGGAAACACTGAAGCTTTCTTT.

The chain employs TRBV6-6 and TRBJ1-3; D gene unclear. Trimming left V 0 bases short and J 4 bases short, with 7 bases between. This CDR3 comprises 14 residues. Germline V gene sequence: CDR1 MNHNY, CDR2 SVGAGI (reference sequence). CDR3 in amino acids: CASSYSPQGNTIYF. CDR3 bases: TGTGCCAGCAGTTACTCGCCTCAGGGAAACACCATATATTTT.

The chain uses TRBV10-3 and TRBJ2-1; D might be TRBD1 (6 bases). V gave up 3 bases and J gave up 6 bases, with 15 bases separating them. Germline V gene data show CDR1 as ENHRY and CDR2 as SYGVKD. The CDR3 is 15 residues long. In DNA form, the CDR3 reads TGTGCCATCAGTGAACAGGGATTGAATGGCAATGAGCAGTTCTTC. Its protein is CAISEQGLNGNEQFF.

This clone is a singleton in its sample. The genes are TRBV5-4 and TRBJ1-6; D is ambiguous. The CDR3 is 13 amino acids. Germline CDR1 SGHNT, CDR2 YYREEE (reference sequence). V was shortened by 4 bases and J by 7 bases, with 9 bases between the two germline ends. The CDR3, as DNA: TGTGCCAGCAGCCTAACAGAAAATTCACCCCTCCACTTT. Translated: CASSLTENSPLHF.

The genes are TRBV27 and TRBJ2-7; D is perhaps TRBD1 (6 bases). The CDR3 loop spans 17 amino acids. CDR1 is MNHEY and CDR2 is SMNVEV in the germline V gene (reference sequence). Trimming cost V 0 bases and J 2 bases, with 17 bases left between them. The CDR3, as DNA: TGTGCCAGCAGTTTATCGGCTGGCAGGGGCCTCACCTACGAGCAGTACTTC. Its protein product is CASSLSAGRGLTYEQYF.

In DNA form, the CDR3 reads TGTGCCAGCAGTCCCCCCCCCGGCGACTTCTCCTACAATGAGCAGTTCTTC. Translation gives CASSPPPGDFSYNEQFF. The chain links TRBV27 to TRBJ2-1; D not certain. CDR3 size: 17 residues. The V gene's germline CDR1 is MNHEY and CDR2 SMNVEV (reference sequence). Trimming left V 5 bases short and J 0 bases short, with 17 bases between.

The gene calls are TRBV4-1 and TRBJ1-5; D perhaps matches TRBD1 (6 bases). Germline CDR1 MGHRA, CDR2 YSYEKL. V gave up 3 bases and J gave up 2 bases, with 11 bases separating them. The CDR3 loop spans 15 amino acids. The CDR3 protein is CASSQVEGGNQPQHF. The CDR3 bases are TGCGCCAGCAGCCAGGTTGAGGGGGGCAATCAGCCCCAGCATTTT.

The table lists this clone with a few counts. This chain connects TRBV27 to TRBJ2-7; D may be TRBD1 or TRBD2 (5 bases each). Germline V gene data show CDR1 as MNHEY and CDR2 as SMNVEV (reference sequence). The V gene lost 5 bases and the J gene lost 5 bases, with 22 bases spanning the gap. The CDR3 extends over 16 amino acids. Here the CDR3 DNA reads TGTGCCAGCAGTGCCTCCGGGACCCTACCTGACAACGAGCAGTACTTC. Translating gives CASSASGTLPDNEQYF.

The chain has TRBV3-1 (or the pseudogene TRBV3-2) and TRBJ2-1, with 7 nucleotides matching TRBD2. The CDR3 sequence is 12 residues long. Trimming at V came to 7 bases and at J to 5 bases, leaving 2 bases not matched to a gene. Germline V gene data show CDR1 as LGHDT and CDR2 as YNNKEL (reference sequence). CDR3 sequence (DNA): TGTGCCAGCACGGCGGGGGACAATGAGCAGTTCTTC. It specifies CASTAGDNEQFF.

This chain uses TRBV15 with TRBJ2-1; TRBD2 agrees at 9 bases. Looked up from germline, CDR1 is LNHNV and CDR2 is YYDKDF (reference sequence). The CDR3 consists of 15 residues. V dropped 3 bases and J dropped 9; count of bases not matched to a gene: 9. CDR3 nucleotide sequence: TGTGCCACCAGCAGCCCCGGTAGGCGGGAGGGTGAGCAGTTCTTC. The encoded protein is CATSSPGRREGEQFF.

The chain has TRBV4-2 and TRBJ1-2; tentatively, D is TRBD1 (5 bases). This CDR3 is built from 17 residues. Trimming took 0 bases from V and 5 from J, leaving 19 bases between them. CDR1 and CDR2 from the germline V gene are LGHNA and YNFKEQ. The CDR3: CASSQDVRMGEGYGYTF. As DNA, the CDR3 is TGTGCCAGCAGCCAAGATGTTCGGATGGGGGAAGGGTATGGCTACACCTTC.

The table lists this clone with a count of one. The chain links TRBV7-2 to TRBJ1-3; possibly TRBD1 for D (5 bases). The CDR3 spans 15 residues. Germline V gives CDR1 SGHTA, CDR2 FQGNSA. Trimming pared 6 bases from V and 0 bases from J, leaving 12 bases between. CDR3 loop: CASRADGGSGNTIYF. For the CDR3, the DNA is TGTGCCAGCAGGGCCGATGGGGGCTCTGGAAACACCATATATTTT.

The genes are TRBV3-1 (or the pseudogene TRBV3-2) and TRBJ1-4; no clear D. CDR3 length: 15 residues. Germline V lookup: CDR1 LGHDT, CDR2 YNNKEL (reference sequence). The V gene lost 4 bases and the J gene lost 8 bases, with 17 bases spanning the gap. CDR3 sequence: CASSLGGRRLEKLFF. CDR3 sequence (DNA): TGTGCCAGCAGCCTAGGAGGGCGGCGGTTAGAAAAACTGTTTTTT.

The rearrangement uses TRBV29-1 and TRBJ1-4, with 7 bases that match TRBD1. Germline CDR1 SQVTM, CDR2 ANQGSEA. Trimming at V came to 6 bases and at J to 1 base, leaving 5 bases not matched to a gene. This CDR3 has 14 amino acids. The CDR3 protein is CSVANRGTNEKLFF. CDR3 sequence (DNA): TGCAGCGTCGCTAACAGGGGAACTAATGAAAAACTGTTTTTT.

This chain uses TRBV9 with TRBJ2-7, with TRBD2 matching over 9 bases. There are 16 residues in the CDR3. Losses at the gene ends were 4 bases for V and 6 bases for J; bases not matched to a gene: 14. The germline V gene encodes CDR1 SGDLS and CDR2 YYNGEE. The CDR3 protein is CASSPNPGTSSGEQYF. DNA of the CDR3: TGTGCCAGCAGCCCCAACCCAGGGACTAGCAGTGGCGAGCAGTACTTC.

The CDR3 region is CASSLYHGGEAGAQYF. CDR3 sequence (DNA): TGTGCCAGCAGTTTATATCATGGCGGGGAGGCGGGGGCCCAGTACTTC. This chain uses TRBV27 with TRBJ2-5; 7 bases match TRBD2. With 1 base clipped from V and 9 bases from J, the junction kept 14 bases outside the gene matches. CDR3 length: 16 residues. CDR1 is MNHEY and CDR2 is SMNVEV in the germline V gene (reference sequence).

This clone has a single count. The chain is built from TRBV29-1 and TRBJ1-2, with TRBD1 identical over 8 bases. The CDR3 contains 11 residues. With V trimmed by 4 bases and J by 8 bases, 3 bases remained unmatched. The V gene's germline CDR1 is SQVTM and CDR2 ANQGSEA. The CDR3 spells CSVVDRAGYTF. The CDR3 coding sequence is TGCAGCGTTGTGGACAGGGCGGGCTACACCTTC. Using reference TRBV29-1 and TRBJ1-2 for the parts outside the CDR3, the full variable domain is SAVISQKPSRDICQRGTSLTIQCQVDSQVTMMFWYRQQPGQSLTLIATANQGSEATYESGFVIDKFPISRPNLTFSTLTVSNMSPEDSSIYLCSVVDRAGYTFGSGTRLTVV.

The V call is TRBV12-5, the J call TRBJ1-1; D gene ambiguous. Trimming removed 1 base at V and 10 bases at J, with 16 bases between. The CDR3 has 14 residues. The V gene's germline CDR1 is LGHNT and CDR2 FRNRAP. CDR3 amino acids: CASGLGLRGGVAFF. In DNA, the CDR3 is TGTGCTAGTGGTTTGGGACTACGGGGTGGGGTAGCTTTCTTT.

This chain joins TRBV10-3 and TRBJ2-7; no definite D call. Trimming removed 0 bases from V and 3 bases from J, with 15 bases in between. There are 16 residues in the CDR3. Per the germline V gene, CDR1 is ENHRY and CDR2 is SYGVKD. In DNA, the CDR3 is TGTGCCATCAGTGAGTCTGGGCTAGTGGGTAACTACGAGCAGTACTTC. It codes for CAISESGLVGNYEQYF.